This record looks at one T cell receptor (beta chain) sequence and its context. The CDR3 end shows no conserved phenylalanine or tryptophan, and so a read error is likely. The template was RNA from unsorted bulk tissue. A modified ARM-PCR protocol with three rounds of nested PCR amplified TCRbeta. A single record per CDR3 protein comes from TCRdb applying MiXCR to the multiplex PCR reads. Among around 99,000 distinct CDR3 sequences listed, roughly 80% were seen once. The data stem from a study of tumor and adjacent non-tumor tissue in lung cancer. Study-wide context: Histology: about a dozen adenocarcinoma, a couple of squamous cell carcinoma, 1 small cell lung cancer.

The ends were cut back, 8 bases at V and 7 bases at J, with 24 bases in the middle. This CDR3 contains 14 residues. The germline CDR1 and CDR2 sequences are DFQATT and SNEGSKA (reference sequence). This chain uses TRBV20-1 with TRBJ2-7; D is perhaps TRBD1 or TRBD2 (5 bases each). The material sequenced was lung tumor tissue. This TCR was recovered from an older woman with non-small cell lung cancer. CDR3 in amino acids: CSTSGRQSVREQYL. CDR3 bases: TGCAGTACAAGTGGGAGACAGAGCGTACGAGAGCAGTACCTT.